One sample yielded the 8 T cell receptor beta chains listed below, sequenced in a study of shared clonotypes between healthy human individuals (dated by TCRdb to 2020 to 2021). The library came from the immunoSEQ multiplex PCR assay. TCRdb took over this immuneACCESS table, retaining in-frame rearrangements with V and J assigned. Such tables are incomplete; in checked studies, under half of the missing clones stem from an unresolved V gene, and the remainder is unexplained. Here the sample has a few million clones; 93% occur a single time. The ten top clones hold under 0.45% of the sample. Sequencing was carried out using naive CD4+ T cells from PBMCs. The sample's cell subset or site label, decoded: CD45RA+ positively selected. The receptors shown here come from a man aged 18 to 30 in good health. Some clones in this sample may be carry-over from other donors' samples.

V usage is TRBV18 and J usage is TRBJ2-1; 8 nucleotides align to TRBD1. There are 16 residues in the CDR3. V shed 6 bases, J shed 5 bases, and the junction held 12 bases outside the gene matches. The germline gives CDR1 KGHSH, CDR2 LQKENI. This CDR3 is CASSLTGRGLNNEQFF. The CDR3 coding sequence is TGTGCCAGCTCGCTCACGGGCAGGGGGCTCAACAATGAGCAGTTCTTC.

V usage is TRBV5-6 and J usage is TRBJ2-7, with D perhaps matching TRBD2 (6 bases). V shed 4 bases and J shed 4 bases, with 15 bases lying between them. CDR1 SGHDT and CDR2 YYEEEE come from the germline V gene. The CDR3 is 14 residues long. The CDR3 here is CASSRAGLSYEQYF. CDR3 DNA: TGTGCCAGCAGCCGGGCGGGACTCTCATACGAGCAGTACTTC.

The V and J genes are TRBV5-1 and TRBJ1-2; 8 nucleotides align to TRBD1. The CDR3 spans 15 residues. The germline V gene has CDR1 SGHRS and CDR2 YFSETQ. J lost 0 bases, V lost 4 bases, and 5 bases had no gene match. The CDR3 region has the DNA TGCGCCAGCAGCCAAACAGGGGGAGCTAACTATGGCTACACCTTC. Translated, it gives CASSQTGGANYGYTF.

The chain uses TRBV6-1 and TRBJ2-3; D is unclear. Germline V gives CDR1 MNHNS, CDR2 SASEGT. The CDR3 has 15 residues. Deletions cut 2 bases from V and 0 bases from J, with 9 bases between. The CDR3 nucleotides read TGTGCCAGCAGTGAATTCGGACCTAGCACAGATACGCAGTATTTT. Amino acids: CASSEFGPSTDTQYF.

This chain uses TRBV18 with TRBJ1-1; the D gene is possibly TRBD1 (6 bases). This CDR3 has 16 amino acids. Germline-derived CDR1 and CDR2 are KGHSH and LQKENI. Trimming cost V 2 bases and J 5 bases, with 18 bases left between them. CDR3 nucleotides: TGTGCCAGCTCACCATCGGGTCGGGGGGCAGGAACTGAAGCTTTCTTT. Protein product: CASSPSGRGAGTEAFF.

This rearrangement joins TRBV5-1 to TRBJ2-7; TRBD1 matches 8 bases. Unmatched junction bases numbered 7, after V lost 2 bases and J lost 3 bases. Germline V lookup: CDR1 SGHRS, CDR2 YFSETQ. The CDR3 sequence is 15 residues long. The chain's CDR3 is CASSLLTGGVYEQYF. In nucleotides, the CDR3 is TGCGCCAGCAGCTTACTCACAGGGGGTGTCTACGAGCAGTACTTC.

The CDR3 reads CASSQDVLNTGELFF. The DNA for the CDR3 is TGCGCCAGCAGCCAAGATGTTCTCAACACCGGGGAGCTGTTTTTT. This rearrangement joins TRBV4-3 to TRBJ2-2; D not certain. V lost 0 bases, J lost 2 bases, and 7 bases lay in between. From germline, CDR1 is LGHNA and CDR2 YSLEER. The CDR3 extends over 15 amino acids.

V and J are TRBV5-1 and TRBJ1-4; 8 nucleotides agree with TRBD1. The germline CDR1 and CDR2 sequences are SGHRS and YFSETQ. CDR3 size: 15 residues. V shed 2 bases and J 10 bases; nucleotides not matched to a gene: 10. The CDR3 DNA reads TGCGCCAGCAGCTTCGGACAGGGCGAATTCGGAAAACTGTTTTTT. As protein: CASSFGQGEFGKLFF.